Listed below are T cell receptor beta chains from one sample, sequenced in a study of cytomegalovirus exposure and HLA in healthy donors. The protocol was immunoSEQ multiplex PCR, while the TCRdb copy is restricted to in-frame clones and leaves out a portion. This repertoire shows roughly 100,000 clones, approximately 12% found once; its top ten account for more than 15%. The specimen was PBMCs. The receptors stem from a man aged 35-49 years in good health and CMV-seropositive. CDR3s include the opening cysteine and the closing phenylalanine or tryptophan. The order of the fields is J gene, CDR3 length, D gene, clone size, V gene, CDR3 DNA, CDR3 protein. D genes are given only for firm matches. A clone size is listed for some rows: how often the clone was seen (once, few, many), or a class if it is expanded.

>TRBJ2-2|14|NA|few|TRBV19
TGTGCCAGTAGTTCTCAGGGTAACACCGGGGAGCTGTTTTTT
CASSSQGNTGELFF
>TRBJ1-1|17|NA|few|TRBV18
TGTGCCAGCTCACCTTTAGGGGCCTCGCCGGTCAAGGATGAAGCTTTCTTT
CASSPLGASPVKDEAFF
>TRBJ2-7|15|NA|NA|TRBV25-1
TGTGCCAGCATGGGATGGGGGGACAGCACCTACGAGCAGTACTTC
CASMGWGDSTYEQYF
>TRBJ1-3|18|TRBD1|NA|TRBV4-1
TGCGCCAGCAGCCAAGGAGCAGGGGGGATTGGCTCTGGAAACACCATATATTTT
CASSQGAGGIGSGNTIYF
>TRBJ2-5|14|NA|few|TRBV7-9
TGTGCCAGCAGTTGGGGACATCCGGAAGAGACCCAGTACTTC
CASSWGHPEETQYF
>TRBJ1-2|14|TRBD1|few|TRBV30
TGTGCCTGGAGTCTCCAGGGGGTCATCTATGGCTACACCTTC
CAWSLQGVIYGYTF
>TRBJ2-1|13|NA|NA|TRBV5-6
TGTGCCAGCAGCTCCGGGGGGCGAGAGACCCAGTTCTTC
CASSSGGRETQFF
>TRBJ1-1|15|NA|NA|TRBV7-8
TGTGCCAGCAGCACCGGCCCGGGATTGAACACTGAAGCTTTCTTT
CASSTGPGLNTEAFF
>TRBJ2-5|10|NA|few|TRBV28
TGTGCCAGCAGTTTAGGACAGATGTACTTC
CASSLGQMYF
>TRBJ1-1|15|NA|few|TRBV7-9
TGTGCCAGCAGCTTAGGGAGTTGGTCAAACACTGAAGCTTTCTTT
CASSLGSWSNTEAFF
>TRBJ2-3|16|TRBD2|NA|TRBV5-1
TGCGCCAGCAGCTTGGGAGGGAGGGCTAGCACAGATACGCAGTATTTT
CASSLGGRASTDTQYF
>TRBJ2-7|16|TRBD2|NA|TRBV2
TGTGCCAGCAGTGGACAACTAGCGGGAGGCTCCTACGAGCAGTACTTC
CASSGQLAGGSYEQYF
>TRBJ1-1|15|NA|few|TRBV7-9
TGTGCCAGCAGCTTCCGGACAGAGATGAACACTGAAGCTTTCTTT
CASSFRTEMNTEAFF
>TRBJ2-2|13|NA|NA|TRBV29-1
TGCAGCGTTGACCGAGGGTTCACCGGGGAGCTGTTTTTT
CSVDRGFTGELFF
>TRBJ1-1|13|NA|NA|TRBV13
TGTGCCAGCAGCTTAGCGATGGCAACTGAAGCTTTCTTT
CASSLAMATEAFF
>TRBJ2-3|17|TRBD2|NA|TRBV9
TGTGCCAGCAGCGTCTCCCCCCCGGGAGGGAGTACAGATACGCAGTATTTT
CASSVSPPGGSTDTQYF
>TRBJ2-3|14|NA|NA|TRBV5-6
TGTGCCAGCAGTTCGGACTACGGCACAGATACGCAGTATTTT
CASSSDYGTDTQYF
>TRBJ2-3|16|TRBD2|NA|TRBV19
TGTGCCACCCTTCCCTCGCTAGCGGACCACACAGATACGCAGTATTTT
CATLPSLADHTDTQYF
>TRBJ2-7|14|TRBD2|few|TRBV27
TGTGCCAGCAGTCGAAGCGGGAGTGTCTACGAGCAGTACTTC
CASSRSGSVYEQYF
>TRBJ2-3|15|TRBD2|NA|TRBV2
TGTGCCAGCAGGCAGCTAGCGGGTTGGAGGGATACGCAGTATTTT
CASRQLAGWRDTQYF
>TRBJ1-1|15|TRBD1|NA|TRBV18
TGTGCCAGCTCCCGGGGACAGGGGGCGGGAACTGAAGCTTTCTTT
CASSRGQGAGTEAFF
>TRBJ2-7|14|NA|NA|TRBV5-1
TGCGCCAGCAGCTTGAAGACAGCCTCCTACGAGCAGTACTTC
CASSLKTASYEQYF
>TRBJ2-3|14|NA|NA|TRBV6-5
TGTGCCAGCGGGTACACAGGGTTGACAGATACGCAGTATTTT
CASGYTGLTDTQYF
>TRBJ1-3|11|NA|NA|TRBV6-5
TGTGCCAGCAGAAACGGGGGCACCATATATTTT
CASRNGGTIYF
>TRBJ2-7|12|TRBD1|NA|TRBV10-3
TGTGCCATCAGAGGACAGGCCTACGAGCAGTACTTC
CAIRGQAYEQYF
>TRBJ1-5|19|NA|NA|TRBV28
TGTGCCAGCAGGGGCCAACGGGGTTATGCAAAAGGGAGCAATCAGCCCCAGCATTTT
CASRGQRGYAKGSNQPQHF
>TRBJ2-7|13|NA|NA|TRBV10-1
TGCGCCAGCAGTGAGGACGGGAGCTACGAGCAGTACTTC
CASSEDGSYEQYF
>TRBJ2-7|12|NA|NA|TRBV29-1
TGCAGCGGGGGGCCAGGGGACTACGAGCAGTACTTC
CSGGPGDYEQYF
>TRBJ1-1|12|NA|NA|TRBV6-4
TGTGCCACGGAGGGGGGGGCTGATGAAGCTTTCTTT
CATEGGADEAFF
>TRBJ2-7|14|NA|NA|TRBV27
TGTGCCAGCTCCGGTCTAAGAGGTAGCGACGAGCAGTACTTC
CASSGLRGSDEQYF
>TRBJ1-3|14|TRBD1|few|TRBV5-6
TGTGCCAGCAGCTGGGACAGAGTCCAAAACACCATATATTTT
CASSWDRVQNTIYF
>TRBJ2-5|15|TRBD1|few|TRBV2
TGTGCCAGCAGAGGGACAGGGTCCTCCCAAGAGACCCAGTACTTC
CASRGTGSSQETQYF
>TRBJ1-2|12|NA|few|TRBV6-1
TGTGCCAGCACCGTGACAGAGTATGGCCACACCTTC
CASTVTEYGHTF
>TRBJ2-7|15|NA|few|TRBV27
TGTGCCAGCAGTTTAGGCGGTCACTTTTCCTACGAGCAGTACTTC
CASSLGGHFSYEQYF
>TRBJ2-7|13|NA|few|TRBV28
TGTGCCAGCAGTTTGACGGGTCCCTACGAGCAGTACTTC
CASSLTGPYEQYF
>TRBJ2-2|12|NA|few|TRBV2
TGTGCCAGCAGCGGGAGCACCGGGGAGCTGTTTTTT
CASSGSTGELFF
>TRBJ2-1|12|NA|NA|TRBV19
TGTGCCAGTAGTATACTACAGGGTGAGCAGTTCTTC
CASSILQGEQFF
>TRBJ2-5|16|TRBD2|NA|TRBV9
TGTGCCAGCAGCGTGGCGGGTGGGTCTAGCGGGAAGACCCAGTACTTC
CASSVAGGSSGKTQYF
>TRBJ1-1|15|TRBD1|NA|TRBV5-6
TGTGCCAGCAGCTGGACAGGGGAGCATAACACTGAAGCTTTCTTT
CASSWTGEHNTEAFF
>TRBJ2-7|15|TRBD1|few|TRBV2
TGTGCCAGCAATAGAGGGACAGGGCGCACCTACGAGCAGTACTTC
CASNRGTGRTYEQYF
>TRBJ1-2|16|TRBD1|few|TRBV5-4
TGTGCCAGCAGCTTGGGACAGGGGGCGTCCCTCTATGGCTACACCTTC
CASSLGQGASLYGYTF
>TRBJ1-1|15|TRBD1|few|TRBV19
TGTGCCAGTAGGGCCGACAGGGGGCGGAACACTGAAGCTTTCTTT
CASRADRGRNTEAFF
>TRBJ1-5|14|TRBD1|NA|TRBV27
TGTGCCAGCAGTCTTCGACAGGGGAATCAGCCCCAGCATTTT
CASSLRQGNQPQHF
>TRBJ2-7|15|TRBD2|NA|TRBV11-2
TGTGCCAGCAGCGCCCGACTAGCGGGATCCTACGAGCAGTACTTC
CASSARLAGSYEQYF
>TRBJ1-4|21|TRBD1|few|TRBV4-1
TGCGCCAGCAGCCAAGTGCTTAGGATTAGAGGACCAGGGGGCGGGAGTGAAAAACTGTTTTTT
CASSQVLRIRGPGGGSEKLFF
>TRBJ2-2|14|TRBD1|NA|TRBV5-1
TGCGCCAGCGGGGACAGGGGAGATCCCGGGGAGCTGTTTTTT
CASGDRGDPGELFF
>TRBJ2-1|17|TRBD1|NA|TRBV5-1
TGCGCCAGCAGCTCACGGACAGGGGGCCTGTTAGTCAATGAGCAGTTCTTC
CASSSRTGGLLVNEQFF
>TRBJ1-4|13|TRBD1|NA|TRBV6-1
TGTGCCGGAGGAGGGGGCGGTAGTGAAAAACTGTTTTTT
CAGGGGGSEKLFF
>TRBJ2-1|15|NA|NA|TRBV28
TGTGCCAGCAGTCCCCGGGGAGTACCTGACAATGAGCAGTTCTTC
CASSPRGVPDNEQFF
>TRBJ1-1|16|TRBD1|NA|TRBV11-2
TGTGCCAGCAGCTTAGCCAGACAGGGTACCAACACTGAAGCTTTCTTT
CASSLARQGTNTEAFF
>TRBJ2-1|16|TRBD2|NA|TRBV5-4
TGTGCCAGCAGCTTGGCCGGCGGGAGGGGACGAAATGAGCAGTTCTTC
CASSLAGGRGRNEQFF
>TRBJ2-2|15|TRBD2|few|TRBV30
TGTGCCTGGAGTCTACTAGCGGGAGCCGGCGGGGAGCTGTTTTTT
CAWSLLAGAGGELFF
>TRBJ2-7|15|NA|few|TRBV5-6
TGTGCCAGCAATAAAGCGTGGGTCAACCCCTACGAGCAGTACTTC
CASNKAWVNPYEQYF
>TRBJ2-7|15|TRBD1|NA|TRBV23-1
TGCGCCAGCAGTCTTCCAGGACAGGGCTCGAACGAGCAGTACTTC
CASSLPGQGSNEQYF
>TRBJ1-5|13|NA|few|TRBV30
TGTGCCTGGAGTGTAGGACACCAACAGCCCCAGCATTTT
CAWSVGHQQPQHF
>TRBJ2-3|16|NA|NA|TRBV5-1
TGCGCCAGCAGCTTACTTAGCGGAGGAGGGGCAGATACGCAGTATTTT
CASSLLSGGGADTQYF
>TRBJ2-5|17|TRBD1|NA|TRBV7-7
TGTGCTAGCAGCTTAGTCGTGACAGGGGGCTCGAGAGAGACCCAGTACTTC
CASSLVVTGGSRETQYF
>TRBJ1-1|17|TRBD1|NA|TRBV5-1
TGCGCCAGCAGCTTGGGGGGACAGGGAAAAATCGACACTGAAGCTTTCTTT
CASSLGGQGKIDTEAFF
>TRBJ1-1|15|NA|NA|TRBV6-5
TGTGCCAGCAGTTACTCTACAGGTAGCGGCACTGAAGCTTTCTTT
CASSYSTGSGTEAFF